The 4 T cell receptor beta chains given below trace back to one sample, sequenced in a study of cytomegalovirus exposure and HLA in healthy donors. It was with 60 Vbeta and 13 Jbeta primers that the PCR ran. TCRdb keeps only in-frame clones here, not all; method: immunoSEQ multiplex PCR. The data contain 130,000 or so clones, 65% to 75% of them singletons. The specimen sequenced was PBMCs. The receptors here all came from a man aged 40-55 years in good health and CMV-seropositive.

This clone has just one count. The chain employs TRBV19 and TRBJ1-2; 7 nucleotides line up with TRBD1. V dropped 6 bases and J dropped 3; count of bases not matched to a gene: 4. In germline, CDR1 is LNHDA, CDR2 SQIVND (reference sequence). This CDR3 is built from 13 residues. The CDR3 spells CASRLTGDYGYTF. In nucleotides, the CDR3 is TGTGCCAGTAGATTAACAGGGGACTATGGCTACACCTTC.

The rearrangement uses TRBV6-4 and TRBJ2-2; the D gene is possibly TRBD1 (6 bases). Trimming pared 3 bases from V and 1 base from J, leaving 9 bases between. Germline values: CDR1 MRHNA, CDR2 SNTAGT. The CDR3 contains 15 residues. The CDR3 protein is CASSDSGQNTGELFF. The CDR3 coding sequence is TGTGCCAGCAGTGATTCGGGACAGAACACCGGGGAGCTGTTTTTT.

The CDR3 reads CAWSFPPYGYTF. The CDR3, as DNA: TGTGCCTGGAGCTTTCCTCCTTATGGCTACACCTTC. V usage is TRBV30 and J usage is TRBJ1-2, with D unclear. V lost 3 bases and J lost 5, with 10 bases in between. CDR3 length: 12 amino acids. The germline CDR1 and CDR2 sequences are GTSNPN and SVGIG (reference sequence).

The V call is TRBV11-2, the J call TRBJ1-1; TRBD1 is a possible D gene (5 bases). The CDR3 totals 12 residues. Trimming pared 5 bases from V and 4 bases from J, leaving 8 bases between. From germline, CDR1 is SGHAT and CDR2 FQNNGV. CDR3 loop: CASSQGSTEAFF. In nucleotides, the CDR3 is TGTGCCAGCAGCCAGGGAAGCACTGAAGCTTTCTTT.